This TCR beta chain was retrieved from a study of control samples from healthy donors and cancer patients. V was clipped by 6 bases and J by 3 bases; unmatched bases: 7. CDR3 length: 15 residues. From germline, CDR1 is MNHEY and CDR2 SMNVEV (reference sequence). Using immunoSEQ multiplex PCR, the repertoire was profiled, and TCRdb retains in-frame clones only, with some absent. The sample lists about 160,000 clones, roughly 93% occurring once. The gene calls are TRBV27 and TRBJ1-5; 8 nucleotides match TRBD1. The specimen sequenced was blood. This clonotype was obtained from a man aged 18-30 years in good health. The CDR3 reads CASRAGQGFNQPQHF. As DNA, the CDR3 is TGTGCCAGCAGAGCCGGACAGGGTTTCAATCAGCCCCAGCATTTT.